This section outlines one T cell receptor (beta chain) sequence together with its context. The data stem from a study of blood T cell repertoires in COVID-19. Across the whole study: PBMCs, B-cell-depleted T cells, or T cells provided the cDNA or gDNA that made up the material.

The data were produced by immunoSEQ multiplex PCR, yet TCRdb's version contains in-frame clones alone and is incomplete. The sample contains approximately 400,000 clones, 80% to 85% of which appear only once. Germline CDR1 reads LGHDT; CDR2 reads YNNKEL (reference sequence). J gave up 4 bases and V 0 bases, and 0 bases lay outside the gene matches. This CDR3 contains 14 residues. Assignment of participants to cohorts was predicated upon participant-reported clinical history. Before being deemed recovered, Cohort 3 donors had two negative PCRs, clearance, or symptom resolution. The sequence derives from a woman in her forties or fifties who had recovered from COVID-19. The material sequenced was PBMCs or T cells enriched from blood (not recorded which). The V call is TRBV3-1 (or the pseudogene TRBV3-2), the J call TRBJ2-1; 7 bases agree with TRBD1. The CDR3: CASSQEGQYNEQFF. CDR3 DNA sequence: TGTGCCAGCAGCCAAGAGGGACAGTACAATGAGCAGTTCTTC.